This T cell receptor beta chain appears in the sequencing data of a study of T cells in Graves' hyperthyroidism and ophthalmopathy. The CDR3 sequence is 14 residues long. Looked up from germline, CDR1 is SQVTM and CDR2 is ANQGSEA. Trimming cost V 3 bases and J 2 bases, with 10 bases left between them. This clonotype came up a few times. The source material, RNA transcripts, was used to amplify TCR beta CDR3 regions. The HTBI primer set drove a first-round RT-PCR of the TCR CDR3. From the multiplex PCR reads, TCRdb called clonotypes with MiXCR, one entry per CDR3 protein. The profile shows fewer than 450,000 distinct CDR3 sequences, about a sixth of them singletons.

Material: blood. The TCR originated in a woman aged 25 to 39 with Graves' hyperthyroidism that later progressed to Graves' ophthalmopathy. The chain recombines TRBV29-1 with TRBJ2-2; the D is unclear. CDR3 in DNA: TGCAGCGTTGACCAAGGGCGTAACACCGGGGAGCTGTTTTTT. Encoded protein: CSVDQGRNTGELFF.